This TCR beta chain is from a study of T cell repertoires in cytomegalovirus infection. As regards this clonotype: Its specificity is not known.

MiXCR, applied by TCRdb to the reads, yields one record per CDR3 protein. The table lists about 330,000 distinct CDR3 sequences, approximately 35% of them singletons, with approximately 13% in the top ten. The CDR3 sequence is 18 residues long. Trimming shortened V by 4 bases and J by 0 bases, and 18 bases separated the two germline ends. CDR1 is KGHDR and CDR2 is SFDVKD in the germline V gene. The sequencing here drew on cultured PBMCs, taken from culture after CMV antigen stimulation. This TCR derives from a human donor in good health (CMV status not recorded). Some clones in this sample may be carry-over from other donors' samples. This chain links TRBV24-1 with TRBJ2-1, with D possibly matching TRBD1 (6 bases). The CDR3 loop is CATSERVRGQSSYNEQFF. DNA of the CDR3: TGTGCCACCAGTGAACGTGTTAGGGGACAAAGCTCCTACAATGAGCAGTTCTTC.